This note documents a single TCR beta chain sequence. Its specificity is not known. Sample time point: baseline, week 1 (first vaccination visit). Sample treatment: pre-vaccination baseline after standard-of-care therapy. New WHO grade 3 or 4 astrocytomas that were IDH1-mutant and ATRX-lost had been found in donors. Germline CDR1 is SGHDT and CDR2 is YYEEEE. V gave up 1 base and J gave up 5 bases, with 4 bases separating them. This CDR3 is built from 13 residues. This entry is derived from a study of a mutant IDH1 vaccine in newly diagnosed glioma. Study-level information: Patients got radiotherapy, temozolomide, or both beforehand, and most got both.

General study results and limits: Pseudoprogression appeared independent of alterations in top peripheral clonotypes. Patients showed vaccine-induced immune responses at a rate of 80% to 95%.

Sequencing was performed with immunoSEQ multiplex PCR; in TCRdb, only in-frame clones are kept and a portion is missing. The sample lists approximately 92,000 clones; about 83% were seen once. The source was PBMCs, collected from a glioma patient treated with radiotherapy, temozolomide or both. The sequence derives from a woman aged 45 to 65 with glioma. The chain combines TRBV5-6 with TRBJ1-6; no firm D call. The CDR3 coding sequence is TGTGCCAGCAGCTTGAGAGATAATTCACCCCTCCACTTT. It translates to CASSLRDNSPLHF.